In its sample, the clone carrying this T cell receptor beta chain was seen a few times. The antigen is unknown. Clones were read by immunoSEQ multiplex PCR, and TCRdb kept only the in-frame ones, dropping some. This sample has 80,000 to 100,000 clones, with approximately 87% found just once. The CDR3 has 15 amino acids. V shed 1 base and J shed 5 bases, with 11 bases lying between them. From germline, CDR1 is SGHVS and CDR2 FNYEAQ. The entry originates in a study of OX40 agonist ivuxolimab in advanced cancers. The overall study: Head and neck, renal cell, melanoma or hepatocellular carcinoma were the cancers that dose-escalation patients had. General study findings and limits: It was also the case that some nonresponders had low normalized T-cell clonal expansion.

This chain connects TRBV7-6 to TRBJ2-2, with a tentative D call TRBD1 (6 bases). This sequence originates from an adult with an advanced solid tumor such as melanoma, head and neck, liver or kidney cancer. The source was CD4+ or CD8+ T cells sorted from blood, collected in a trial of the OX40 agonist ivuxolimab. CDR3 protein: CASSLGTEKTGELFF. Here the CDR3 DNA reads TGTGCCAGCAGCTTAGGGACAGAGAAGACCGGGGAGCTGTTTTTT. The full variable domain, in which reference TRBV7-6 and TRBJ2-2 provide the parts outside the CDR3, is GAGVSQSPRYKVTKRGQDVALRCDPISGHVSLYWYRQALGQGPEFLTYFNYEAQQDKSGLPNDRFSAERPEGSISTLTIQRTEQRDSAMYRCASSLGTEKTGELFFGEGSRLTVL.